Described below is a single T cell receptor beta chain sequence and its context. This sample is drawn from a study of control samples from healthy donors and cancer patients. The CDR3 contains 14 residues. Trimming left V 8 bases short and J 0 bases short, with 14 bases between. Germline V gene sequence: CDR1 KGHSH, CDR2 LQKENI. Clones were sequenced by immunoSEQ multiplex PCR, and TCRdb holds only the in-frame ones, with some missing. Here the sample spans about 7,400 clones, 82% being singletons. This TCR came from a man aged 70 or older with lung cancer. Sequenced: PBMCs. The chain has TRBV18 and TRBJ2-7, with D possibly matching TRBD1 (5 bases). The CDR3 region has the DNA TGTGCCAGCCGGGTTTCAGGGTCCTCCTACGAGCAGTACTTC. It is translated as CASRVSGSSYEQYF.